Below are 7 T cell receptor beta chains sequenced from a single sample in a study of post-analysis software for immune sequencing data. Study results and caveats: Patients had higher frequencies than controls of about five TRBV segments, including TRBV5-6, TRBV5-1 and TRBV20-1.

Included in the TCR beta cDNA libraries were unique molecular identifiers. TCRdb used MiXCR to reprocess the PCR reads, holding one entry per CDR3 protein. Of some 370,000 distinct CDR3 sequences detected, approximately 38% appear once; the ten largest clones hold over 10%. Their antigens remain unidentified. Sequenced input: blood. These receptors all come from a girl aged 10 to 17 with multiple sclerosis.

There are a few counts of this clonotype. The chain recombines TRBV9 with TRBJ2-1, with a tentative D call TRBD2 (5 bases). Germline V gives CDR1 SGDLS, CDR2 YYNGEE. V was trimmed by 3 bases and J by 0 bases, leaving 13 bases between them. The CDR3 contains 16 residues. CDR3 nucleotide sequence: TGTGCCAGCAGCGCTACACCGGGGTACTCCTACAATGAGCAGTTCTTC. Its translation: CASSATPGYSYNEQFF.

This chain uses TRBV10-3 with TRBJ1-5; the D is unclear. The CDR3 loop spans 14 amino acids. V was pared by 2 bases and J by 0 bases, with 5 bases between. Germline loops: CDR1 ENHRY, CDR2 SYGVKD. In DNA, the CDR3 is TGTGCCATCAGTGAGGGGATTAGCAATCAGCCCCAGCATTTT. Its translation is CAISEGISNQPQHF.

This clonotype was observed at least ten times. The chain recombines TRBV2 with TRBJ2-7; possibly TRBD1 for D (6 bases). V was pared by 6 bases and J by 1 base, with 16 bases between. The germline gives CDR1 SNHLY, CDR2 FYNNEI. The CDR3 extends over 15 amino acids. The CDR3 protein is CASRSRTGSSYEQYF. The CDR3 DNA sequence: TGTGCCAGCAGATCGAGAACAGGGTCATCCTACGAGCAGTACTTC.

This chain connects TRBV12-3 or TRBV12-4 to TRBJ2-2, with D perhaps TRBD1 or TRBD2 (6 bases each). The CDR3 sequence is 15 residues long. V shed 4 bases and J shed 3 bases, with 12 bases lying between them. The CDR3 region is CASSSKGGHTGELFF. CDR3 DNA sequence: TGTGCCAGCAGTTCCAAGGGGGGTCACACCGGGGAGCTGTTTTTT.

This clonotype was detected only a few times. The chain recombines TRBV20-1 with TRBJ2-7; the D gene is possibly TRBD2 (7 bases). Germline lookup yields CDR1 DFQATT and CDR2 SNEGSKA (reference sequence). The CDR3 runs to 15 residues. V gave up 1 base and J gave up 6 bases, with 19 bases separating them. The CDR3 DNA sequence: TGCAGTGCTAGAGTCAGTGGGGGGGCCGTGCGCGAGCAGTACTTC. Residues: CSARVSGGAVREQYF.

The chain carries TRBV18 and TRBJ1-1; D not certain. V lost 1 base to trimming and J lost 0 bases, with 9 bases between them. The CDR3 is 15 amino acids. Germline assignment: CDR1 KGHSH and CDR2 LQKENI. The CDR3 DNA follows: TGTGCCAGCTCACCACTCGAGGGAATGAACACTGAAGCTTTCTTT. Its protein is CASSPLEGMNTEAFF.

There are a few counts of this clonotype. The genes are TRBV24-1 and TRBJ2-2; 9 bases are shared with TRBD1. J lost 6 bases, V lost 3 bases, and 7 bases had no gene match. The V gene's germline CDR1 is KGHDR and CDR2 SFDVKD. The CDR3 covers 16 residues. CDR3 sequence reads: CATSDDPGQGAGELFF. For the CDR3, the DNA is TGTGCCACCAGTGATGATCCGGGACAGGGAGCCGGGGAGCTGTTTTTT.